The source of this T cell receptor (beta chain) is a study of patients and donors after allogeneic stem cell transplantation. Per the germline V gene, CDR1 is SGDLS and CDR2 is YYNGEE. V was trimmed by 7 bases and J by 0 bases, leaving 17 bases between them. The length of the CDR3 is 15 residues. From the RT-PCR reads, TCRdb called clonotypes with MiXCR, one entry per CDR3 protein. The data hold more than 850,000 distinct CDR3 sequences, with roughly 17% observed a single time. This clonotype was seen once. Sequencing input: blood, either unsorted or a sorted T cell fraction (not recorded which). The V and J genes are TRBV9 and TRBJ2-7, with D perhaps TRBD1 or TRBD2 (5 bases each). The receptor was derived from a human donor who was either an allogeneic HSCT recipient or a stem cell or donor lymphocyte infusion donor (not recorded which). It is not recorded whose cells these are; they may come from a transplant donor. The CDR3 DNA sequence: TGTGCCAGCGGCCGAACCGGGACGAACTCCTACGAGCAGTACTTC. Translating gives CASGRTGTNSYEQYF.